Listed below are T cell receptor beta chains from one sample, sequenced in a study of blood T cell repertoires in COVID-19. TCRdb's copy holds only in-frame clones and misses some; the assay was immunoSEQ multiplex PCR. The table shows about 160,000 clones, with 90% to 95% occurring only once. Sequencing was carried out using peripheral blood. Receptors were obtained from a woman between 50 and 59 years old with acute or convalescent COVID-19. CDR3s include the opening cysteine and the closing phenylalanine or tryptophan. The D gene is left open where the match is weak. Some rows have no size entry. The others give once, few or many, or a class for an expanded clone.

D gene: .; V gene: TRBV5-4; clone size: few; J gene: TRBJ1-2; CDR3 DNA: TGTGCCAGCAGCTTGGGGGAGTCCTATGGCTACACCTTC; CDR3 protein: CASSLGESYGYTF
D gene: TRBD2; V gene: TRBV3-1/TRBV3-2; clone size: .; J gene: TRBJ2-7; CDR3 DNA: TGTGCCAGCAGCACCCCTAGCGGGAGCTACGAGCAGTACTTC; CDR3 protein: CASSTPSGSYEQYF
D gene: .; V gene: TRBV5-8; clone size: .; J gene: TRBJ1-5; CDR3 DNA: TGTGCCAGCAGCTTGGTAGGGGCAAGCGATCAGCCCCAGCATTTT; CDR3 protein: CASSLVGASDQPQHF
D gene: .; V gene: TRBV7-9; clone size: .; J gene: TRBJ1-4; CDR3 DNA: TGTGCCAGCAGCTACGTGACGGACTCTACTAATGAAAAACTGTTTTTT; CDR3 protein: CASSYVTDSTNEKLFF
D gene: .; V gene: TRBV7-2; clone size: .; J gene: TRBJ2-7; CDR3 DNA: TGTGCCAGCAGCTGGGGGCCAGACAGGTGGGGCTACGAGCAGTACTTC; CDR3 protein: CASSWGPDRWGYEQYF
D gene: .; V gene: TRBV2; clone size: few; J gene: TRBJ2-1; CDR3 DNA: TGTGCCAGCAGCCCGGGAACTAGCCCTTACAATGAGCAGTTCTTC; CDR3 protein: CASSPGTSPYNEQFF
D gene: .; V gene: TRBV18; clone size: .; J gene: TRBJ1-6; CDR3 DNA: TGTGCCAGCTCACCGGGGGCAAAGACAGATTCACCCCTCCACTTT; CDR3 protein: CASSPGAKTDSPLHF
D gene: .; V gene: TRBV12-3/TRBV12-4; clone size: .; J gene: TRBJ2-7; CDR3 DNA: TGTGCCAGCAGTTTTGGGGGCCGGGACGAGCAGTACTTC; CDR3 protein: CASSFGGRDEQYF
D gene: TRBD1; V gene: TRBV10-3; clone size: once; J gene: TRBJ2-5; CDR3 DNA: TGTGCCATCAGCGGACAGGGGCAATGGGGGACCCAGTACTTC; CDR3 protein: CAISGQGQWGTQYF
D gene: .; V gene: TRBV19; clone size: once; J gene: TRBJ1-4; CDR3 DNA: TGTGCCAGTAGACGCCGACGGGAAGAAAAACTGTTTTTT; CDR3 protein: CASRRRREEKLFF
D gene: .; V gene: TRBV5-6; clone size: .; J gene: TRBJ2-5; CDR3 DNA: TGTGCCAGCAGCCTACAGGTGATCGTCGGGGAGACCCAGTACTTC; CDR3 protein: CASSLQVIVGETQYF
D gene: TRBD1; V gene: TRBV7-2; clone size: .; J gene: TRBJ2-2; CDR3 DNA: TGTGCCAGCAGGGACAGGGTAAACACCGGGGAGCTGTTTTTT; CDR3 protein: CASRDRVNTGELFF
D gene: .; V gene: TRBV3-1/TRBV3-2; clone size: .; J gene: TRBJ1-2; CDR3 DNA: TGTGCCAGCAGCCCCCGCCGGGACAATCAGCATGGCTACACCTTC; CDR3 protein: CASSPRRDNQHGYTF
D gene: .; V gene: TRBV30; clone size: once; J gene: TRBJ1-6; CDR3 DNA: TGTGCCTGGAGTGTAGGGGGGGGAAATTCACCCCTCCACTTT; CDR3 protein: CAWSVGGGNSPLHF
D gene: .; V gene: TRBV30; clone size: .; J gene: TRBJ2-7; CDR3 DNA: TGTGCCTGGAGTACCACGGAGACTAACGAGCAGTACTTC; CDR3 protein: CAWSTTETNEQYF
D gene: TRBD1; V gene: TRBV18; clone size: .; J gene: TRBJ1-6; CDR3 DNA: TGTGCCAGCTCACCGGACAGGGGGAATTCACCCCTCCACTTT; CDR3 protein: CASSPDRGNSPLHF
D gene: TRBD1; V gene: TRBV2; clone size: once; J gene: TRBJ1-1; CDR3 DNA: TGTGCCAGCAGTACGATACAGGGGATTCAGGCTGAAGCTTTCTTT; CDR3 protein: CASSTIQGIQAEAFF
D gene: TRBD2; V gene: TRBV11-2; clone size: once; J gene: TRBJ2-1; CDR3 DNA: TGTGCCAGCAGCTTGTCGACTAGCGGCTCCTACAATGAGCAGTTCTTC; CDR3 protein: CASSLSTSGSYNEQFF
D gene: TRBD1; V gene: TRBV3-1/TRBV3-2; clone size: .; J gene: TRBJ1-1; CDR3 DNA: TGTGCCAGCAGCTTAGGGACAGCGGTTAACACTGAAGCTTTCTTT; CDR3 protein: CASSLGTAVNTEAFF
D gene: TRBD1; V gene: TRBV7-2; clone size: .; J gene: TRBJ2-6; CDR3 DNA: TGTGCCAGCAGCTCGCGGACAGGGTTAAGCTCTGGGGCCAACGTCCTGACTTTC; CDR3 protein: CASSSRTGLSSGANVLTF
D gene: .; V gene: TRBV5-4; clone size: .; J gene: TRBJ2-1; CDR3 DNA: TGTGCCAGCAGCTTAGCGGGCTCCTACAATGAGCAGTTCTTC; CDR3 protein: CASSLAGSYNEQFF
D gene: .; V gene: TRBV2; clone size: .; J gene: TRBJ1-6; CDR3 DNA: TGTGCCAGCAACCTCGGGGGGGCAGCGAATAATTCACCCCTCCACTTT; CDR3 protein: CASNLGGAANNSPLHF
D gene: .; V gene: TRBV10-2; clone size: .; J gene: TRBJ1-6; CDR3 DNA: TGCGCCAGCAGTGAGTCCGGGGGAGACAGCTCCAGGTCACCCCTCCACTTT; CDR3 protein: CASSESGGDSSRSPLHF
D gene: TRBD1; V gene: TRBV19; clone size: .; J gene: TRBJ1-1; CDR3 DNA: TGTGCCAGTAGTAAGGGACAGTGGCCCCCGAACACTGAAGCTTTCTTT; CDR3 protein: CASSKGQWPPNTEAFF
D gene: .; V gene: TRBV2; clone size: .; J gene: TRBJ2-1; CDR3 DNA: TGTGCCGGCACAACAACATACAATGAGCAGTTCTTC; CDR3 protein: CAGTTTYNEQFF
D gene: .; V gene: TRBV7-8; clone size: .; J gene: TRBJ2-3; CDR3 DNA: TGTGCCAGCAGCCCGGACACTTACACAGATACGCAGTATTTT; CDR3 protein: CASSPDTYTDTQYF
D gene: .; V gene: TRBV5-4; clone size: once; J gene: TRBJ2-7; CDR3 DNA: TGTGCCAGCAGCCCAAGAGTTAACTCCTACGAGCAGTACTTC; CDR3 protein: CASSPRVNSYEQYF
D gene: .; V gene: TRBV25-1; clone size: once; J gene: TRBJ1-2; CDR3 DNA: TGTGCCAGCAGCGCCCCGGGGGGGCCAGGCTATGGCTACACCTTC; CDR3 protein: CASSAPGGPGYGYTF
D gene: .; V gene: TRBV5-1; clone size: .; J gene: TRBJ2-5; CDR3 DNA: TGCGCCAGCAGCAGATCGAGGCGGGAGACCCAGTACTTC; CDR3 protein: CASSRSRRETQYF
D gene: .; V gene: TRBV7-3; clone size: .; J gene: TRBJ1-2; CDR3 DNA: TGTGCCAGCAGCTTAACGGGCAGCACCCGCTATGGCTACACCTTC; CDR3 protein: CASSLTGSTRYGYTF
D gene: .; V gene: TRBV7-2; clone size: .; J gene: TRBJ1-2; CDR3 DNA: TGTGCCAGCAGCTCACTACAGGGTAGGGGCTATGGCTACACCTTC; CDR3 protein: CASSSLQGRGYGYTF
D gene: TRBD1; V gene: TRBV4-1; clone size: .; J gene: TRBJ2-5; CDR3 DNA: TGCGCCAGCAGCCAAGGACAGGGGTCGCAAGAGACCCAGTACTTC; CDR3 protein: CASSQGQGSQETQYF
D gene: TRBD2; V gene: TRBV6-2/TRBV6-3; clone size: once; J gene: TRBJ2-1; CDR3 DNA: TGTGCCAGCAGTCCGCTAGCGGGGATACCTTACAATGAGCAGTTCTTC; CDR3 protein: CASSPLAGIPYNEQFF
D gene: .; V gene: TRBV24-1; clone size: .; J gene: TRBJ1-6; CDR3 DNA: TGTGCCACCAGTGCCTCAGGAGGATATTCACCCCTCCACTTT; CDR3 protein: CATSASGGYSPLHF
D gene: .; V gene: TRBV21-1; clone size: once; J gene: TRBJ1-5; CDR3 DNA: TGTGCCAGCAACTTAGGGGGAGATAGCAATCAGCCCCAGCATTTT; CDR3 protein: CASNLGGDSNQPQHF
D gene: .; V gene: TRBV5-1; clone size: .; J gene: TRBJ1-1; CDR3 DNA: TGCGCCAGCAGCTTGGCCGCAGGAGGTGTGAACACTGAAGCTTTCTTT; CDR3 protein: CASSLAAGGVNTEAFF
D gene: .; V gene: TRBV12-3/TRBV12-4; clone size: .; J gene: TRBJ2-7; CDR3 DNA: TGTGCCAGCAGCCGGGGTCCCTACGAGCAGTACTTC; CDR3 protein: CASSRGPYEQYF
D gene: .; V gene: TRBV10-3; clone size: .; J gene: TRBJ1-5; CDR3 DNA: TGTGCCATCAGTGATCAGGGTCTGACTCAGCCCCAGCATTTT; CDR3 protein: CAISDQGLTQPQHF
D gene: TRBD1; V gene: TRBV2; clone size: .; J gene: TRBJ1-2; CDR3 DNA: TGTGCCAGCAGATTAGACAGGGTCCATGGCTACACCTTC; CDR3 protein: CASRLDRVHGYTF
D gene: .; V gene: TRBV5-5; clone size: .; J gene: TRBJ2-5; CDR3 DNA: TGTGCCAGCAGCTTACCGGACAGTCCAGAGACCCAGTACTTC; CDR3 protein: CASSLPDSPETQYF
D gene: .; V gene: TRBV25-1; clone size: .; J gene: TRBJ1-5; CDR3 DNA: TGTGCCAGCAGTGACCTGGGAGTGGAGCCCCAGCATTTT; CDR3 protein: CASSDLGVEPQHF
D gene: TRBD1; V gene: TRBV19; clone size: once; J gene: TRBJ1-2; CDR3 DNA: TGTGCCAGTACCTTGAGGACAGGAGTCAACTATGGCTACACCTTC; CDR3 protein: CASTLRTGVNYGYTF
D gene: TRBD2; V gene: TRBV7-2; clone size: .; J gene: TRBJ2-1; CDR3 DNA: TGTGCCAGCAGCCGCGCGGGAGTGAACTACAATGAGCAGTTCTTC; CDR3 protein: CASSRAGVNYNEQFF
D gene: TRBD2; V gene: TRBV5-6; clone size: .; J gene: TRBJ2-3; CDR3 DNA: TGTGCCAGCAGCTTGGGACTAGCGGCAGATACGCAGTATTTT; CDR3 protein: CASSLGLAADTQYF
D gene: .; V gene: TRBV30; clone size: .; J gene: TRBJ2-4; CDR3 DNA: TGTGCCTGGGGGGTTGGGGGCCAAAACCTAGCCAAAAACATTCAGTACTTC; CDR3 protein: CAWGVGGQNLAKNIQYF
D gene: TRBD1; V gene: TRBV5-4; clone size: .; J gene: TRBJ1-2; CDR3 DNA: TGTGCCAGCAGCACCCCGGGACAGAATAACTATGGCTACACCTTC; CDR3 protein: CASSTPGQNNYGYTF
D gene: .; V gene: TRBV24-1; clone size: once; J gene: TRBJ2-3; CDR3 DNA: TGTGCCACCAGTGGTGACGGGGGTAAGGATACGCAGTATTTT; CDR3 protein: CATSGDGGKDTQYF
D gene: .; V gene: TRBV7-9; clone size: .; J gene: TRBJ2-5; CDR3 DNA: TGTGCCAGCAGCTCGCCGGAGGGGAACCAAGAGACCCAGTACTTC; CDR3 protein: CASSSPEGNQETQYF
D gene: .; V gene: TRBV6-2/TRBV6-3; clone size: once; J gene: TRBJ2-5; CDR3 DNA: TGTGCCAGCAGCCAACCGGTCGGGACCCAGTACTTC; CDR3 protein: CASSQPVGTQYF
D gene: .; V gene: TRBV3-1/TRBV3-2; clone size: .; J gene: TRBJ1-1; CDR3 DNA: TGTGCCAGCAGCAGATCAGACAGTCGCACTGAAGCTTTCTTT; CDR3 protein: CASSRSDSRTEAFF
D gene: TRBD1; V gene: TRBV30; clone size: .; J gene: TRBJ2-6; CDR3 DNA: TGTGCCTGGAGTCATGGGACAGCCGACTCTGGGGCCAACGTCCTGACTTTC; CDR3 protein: CAWSHGTADSGANVLTF
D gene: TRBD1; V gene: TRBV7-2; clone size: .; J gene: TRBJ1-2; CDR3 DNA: TGTGCCAGCAGCCAGGGACAGGGGATGTATGGCTACACCTTC; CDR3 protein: CASSQGQGMYGYTF
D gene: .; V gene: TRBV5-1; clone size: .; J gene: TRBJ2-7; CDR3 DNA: TGCGCCAGCAGCTTGGTTGCGGGGACAGCCTACGAGCAGTACTTC; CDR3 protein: CASSLVAGTAYEQYF
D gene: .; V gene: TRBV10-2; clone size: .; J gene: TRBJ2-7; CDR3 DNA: TGCGCCAGCAGCCCTAGGACTGGCCTCGACTACGAGCAGTACTTC; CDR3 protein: CASSPRTGLDYEQYF
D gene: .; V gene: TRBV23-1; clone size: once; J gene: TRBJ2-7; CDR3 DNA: TGCGCCAGCAGTCAATCTGGACAGACCTACGAGCAGTACTTC; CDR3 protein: CASSQSGQTYEQYF
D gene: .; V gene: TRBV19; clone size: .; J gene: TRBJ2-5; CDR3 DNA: TGTGCCAGTAGTCAGACTTTAATTGGCCAAGAGACCCAGTACTTC; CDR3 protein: CASSQTLIGQETQYF
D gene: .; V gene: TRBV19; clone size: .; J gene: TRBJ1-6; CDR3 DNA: TGTGCCAGTAGGTTCACAGGAGGGATTTTTCCGGTAAGCTCCTATAATTCACCCCTCCACTTT; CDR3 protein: CASRFTGGIFPVSSYNSPLHF
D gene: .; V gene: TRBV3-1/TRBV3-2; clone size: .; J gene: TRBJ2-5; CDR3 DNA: TGTGCCAGCAGCCAAGAGTTAGTCGGAGAGACCCAGTACTTC; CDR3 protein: CASSQELVGETQYF
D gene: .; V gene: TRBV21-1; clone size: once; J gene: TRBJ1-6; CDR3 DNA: TGTGCCAGCAGGGGGAGCTCCTATAATTCACCCCTCCACTTT; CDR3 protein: CASRGSSYNSPLHF